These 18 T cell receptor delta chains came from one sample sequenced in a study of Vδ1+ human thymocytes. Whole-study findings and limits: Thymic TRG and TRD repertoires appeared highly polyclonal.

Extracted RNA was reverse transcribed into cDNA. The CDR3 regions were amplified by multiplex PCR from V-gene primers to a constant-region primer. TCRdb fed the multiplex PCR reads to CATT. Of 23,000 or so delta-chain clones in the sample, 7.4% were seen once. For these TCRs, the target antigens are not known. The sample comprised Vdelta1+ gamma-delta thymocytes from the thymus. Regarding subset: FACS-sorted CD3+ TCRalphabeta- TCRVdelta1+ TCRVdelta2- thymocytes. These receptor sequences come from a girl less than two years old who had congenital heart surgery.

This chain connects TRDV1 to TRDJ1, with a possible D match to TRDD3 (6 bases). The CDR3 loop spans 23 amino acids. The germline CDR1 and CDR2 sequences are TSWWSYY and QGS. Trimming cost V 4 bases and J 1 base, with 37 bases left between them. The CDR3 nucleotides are TGTGCTCTTGGGGCCGGACAAATGCTTACTTTGCTACCGGGGGACTGTCCCACCGATAAACTCATCTTT. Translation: CALGAGQMLTLLPGDCPTDKLIF.

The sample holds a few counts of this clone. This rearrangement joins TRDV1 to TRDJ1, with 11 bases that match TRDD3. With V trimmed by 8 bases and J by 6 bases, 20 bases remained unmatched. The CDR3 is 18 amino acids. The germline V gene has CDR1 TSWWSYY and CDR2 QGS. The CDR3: CALRLLKVLGDIPNKLIF. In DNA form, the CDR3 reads TGTGCTCTTCGCCTTCTTAAAGTACTGGGGGATATCCCAAATAAACTCATCTTT.

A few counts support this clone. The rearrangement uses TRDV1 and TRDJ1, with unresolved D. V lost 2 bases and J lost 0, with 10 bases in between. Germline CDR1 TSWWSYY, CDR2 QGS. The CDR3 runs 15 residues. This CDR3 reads CALGECRGDTDKLIF. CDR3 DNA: TGTGCTCTTGGGGAATGTCGAGGGGACACCGATAAACTCATCTTT.

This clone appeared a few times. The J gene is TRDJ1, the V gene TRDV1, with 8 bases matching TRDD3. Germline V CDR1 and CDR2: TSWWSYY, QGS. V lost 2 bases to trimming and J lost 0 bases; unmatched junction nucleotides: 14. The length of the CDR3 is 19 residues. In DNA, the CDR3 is TGTGCTCTTGGGGAAGCCCATCTGGGGGACGAAAGCTACACCGATAAACTCATCTTT. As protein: CALGEAHLGDESYTDKLIF.

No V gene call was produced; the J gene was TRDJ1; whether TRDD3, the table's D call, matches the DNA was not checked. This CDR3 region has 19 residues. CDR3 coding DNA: TGTGCTCTTGGGGAACTAGCCCTAGCCGGGGGTTTGTACACCGATAAACTCATCTTT. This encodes CALGELALAGGLYTDKLIF.

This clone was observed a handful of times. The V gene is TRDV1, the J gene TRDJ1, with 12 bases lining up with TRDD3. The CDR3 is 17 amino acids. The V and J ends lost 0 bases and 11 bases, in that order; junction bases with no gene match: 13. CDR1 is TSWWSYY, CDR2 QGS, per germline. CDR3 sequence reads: CALGELTLAYWGIHLIF. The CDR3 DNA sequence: TGTGCTCTTGGGGAACTAACCCTCGCGTACTGGGGGATACACCTCATCTTT.

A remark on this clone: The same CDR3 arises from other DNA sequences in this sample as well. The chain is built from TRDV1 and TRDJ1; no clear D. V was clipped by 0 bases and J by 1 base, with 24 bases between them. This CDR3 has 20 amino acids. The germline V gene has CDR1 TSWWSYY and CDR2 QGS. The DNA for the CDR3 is TGTGCTCTTGGGGAACTTAACCCCTCCCACCTGATAAGACGCACCGATAAACTCATCTTT. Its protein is CALGELNPSHLIRRTDKLIF.

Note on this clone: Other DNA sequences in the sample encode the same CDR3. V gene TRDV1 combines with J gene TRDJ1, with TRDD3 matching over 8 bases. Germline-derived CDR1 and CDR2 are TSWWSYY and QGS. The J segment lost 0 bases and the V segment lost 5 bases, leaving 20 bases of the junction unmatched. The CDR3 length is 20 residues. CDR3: CALGTPYAGDTGMNTDKLIF. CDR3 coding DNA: TGTGCTCTTGGGACCCCCTACGCAGGGGATACCGGGATGAACACCGATAAACTCATCTTT.

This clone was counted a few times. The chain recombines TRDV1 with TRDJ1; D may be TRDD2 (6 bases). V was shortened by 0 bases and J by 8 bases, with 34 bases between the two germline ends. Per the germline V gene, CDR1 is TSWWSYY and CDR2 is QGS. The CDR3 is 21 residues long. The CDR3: CALGELIPSDKEEPAGDKLIF. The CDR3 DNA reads TGTGCTCTTGGGGAACTGATACCTTCCGACAAAGAAGAGCCGGCGGGTGACAAACTCATCTTT.

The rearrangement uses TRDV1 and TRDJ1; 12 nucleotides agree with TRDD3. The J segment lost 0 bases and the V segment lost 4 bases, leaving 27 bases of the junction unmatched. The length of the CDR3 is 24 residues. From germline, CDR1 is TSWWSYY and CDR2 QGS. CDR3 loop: CALGGITSYPPYWGIQGYTDKLIF. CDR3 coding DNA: TGTGCTCTTGGGGGAATAACTTCCTACCCGCCTTACTGGGGGATACAAGGCTACACCGATAAACTCATCTTT.

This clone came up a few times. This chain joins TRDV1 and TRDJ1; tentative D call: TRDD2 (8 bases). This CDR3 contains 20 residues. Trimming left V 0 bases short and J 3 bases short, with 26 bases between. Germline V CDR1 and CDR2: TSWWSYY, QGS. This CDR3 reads CALGELLPKRAKTGADKLIF. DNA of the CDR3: TGTGCTCTTGGGGAACTCCTTCCTAAAAGGGCTAAGACTGGGGCCGATAAACTCATCTTT.

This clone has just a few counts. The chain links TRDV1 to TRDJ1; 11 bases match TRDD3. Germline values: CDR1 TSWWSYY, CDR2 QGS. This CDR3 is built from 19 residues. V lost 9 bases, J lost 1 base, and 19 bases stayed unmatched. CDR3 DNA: TGTGCTCTCGTCCACTCTCAAGGTGGGGGATACGTAATCACCGATAAACTCATCTTT. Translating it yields CALVHSQGGGYVITDKLIF.

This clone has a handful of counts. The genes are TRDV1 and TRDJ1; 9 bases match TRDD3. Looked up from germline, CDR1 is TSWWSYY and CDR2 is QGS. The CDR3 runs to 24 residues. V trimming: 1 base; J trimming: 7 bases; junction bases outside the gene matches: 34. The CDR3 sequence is CALGEPSIRRGLLYWGSHCGKLIF. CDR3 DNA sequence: TGTGCTCTTGGGGAACCCTCCATTCGTCGAGGGCTTCTATACTGGGGGAGCCACTGCGGTAAACTCATCTTT.

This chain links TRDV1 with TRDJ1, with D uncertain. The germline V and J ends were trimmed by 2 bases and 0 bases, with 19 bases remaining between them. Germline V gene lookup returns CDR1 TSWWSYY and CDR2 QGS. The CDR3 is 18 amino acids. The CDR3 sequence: CALGEFAFRLRYTDKLIF. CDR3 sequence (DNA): TGTGCTCTTGGGGAATTCGCCTTTCGTCTTAGGTACACCGATAAACTCATCTTT.

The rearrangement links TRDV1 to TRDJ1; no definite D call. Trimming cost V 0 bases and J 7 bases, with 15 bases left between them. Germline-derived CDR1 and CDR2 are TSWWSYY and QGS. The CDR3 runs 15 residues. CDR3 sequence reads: CALGELPQYSLKLIF. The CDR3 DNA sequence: TGTGCTCTTGGGGAACTTCCCCAATATAGCCTTAAACTCATCTTT.

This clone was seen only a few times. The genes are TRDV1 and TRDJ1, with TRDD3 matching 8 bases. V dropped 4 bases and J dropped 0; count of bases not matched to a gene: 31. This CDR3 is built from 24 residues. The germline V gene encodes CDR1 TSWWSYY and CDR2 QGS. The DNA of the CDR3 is TGTGCTCTTGGGGCCTTTAAAAAGCTGATCCCAAATGCCGGCTGGGGGAAGAACACCGATAAACTCATCTTT. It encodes CALGAFKKLIPNAGWGKNTDKLIF.

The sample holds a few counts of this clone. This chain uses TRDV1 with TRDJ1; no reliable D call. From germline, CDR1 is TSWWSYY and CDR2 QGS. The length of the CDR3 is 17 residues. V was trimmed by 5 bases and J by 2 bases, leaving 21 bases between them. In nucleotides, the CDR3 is TGTGCTCTTGGGACGCCTGATATTCGTGGTACAACCGATAAACTCATCTTT. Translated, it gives CALGTPDIRGTTDKLIF.

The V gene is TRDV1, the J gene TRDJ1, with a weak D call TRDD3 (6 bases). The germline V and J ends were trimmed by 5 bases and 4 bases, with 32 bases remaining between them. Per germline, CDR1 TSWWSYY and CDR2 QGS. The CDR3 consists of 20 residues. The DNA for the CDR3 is TGTGCTCTTGGGACTTTATCGTACTTCCCAGTACTGGGAGATCACGATAAACTCATCTTT. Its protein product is CALGTLSYFPVLGDHDKLIF.